The 21 T cell receptor beta chains below were found in one sample sequenced in a study of vaccination and CD4 T cells after COVID-19. Antigen specificity for these receptors is unknown. Treatment in this sample: approximately nine-day PBMC culture with coronavirus spike peptide pools or control peptides (ViraFEST assay). The assay that was used to sequence DNA from cultured CD4+ T cells was the Oncomine TCR Beta short-read assay. In TCRdb, the PCR reads were re-called with MiXCR into one record per CDR3 protein. The profile shows 9,500 to 15,000 distinct CDR3 sequences, about 57% of them singletons. The specimen sequenced was CD4+ T cells from blood, cultured in vitro. The receptor set was obtained from a human donor who had recovered from COVID-19.

This clonotype was recorded a few times. The CDR3 coding sequence is TGTGCCAGTATCGAAACGAGACAGGGGGGCAATCAGCCCCAGCATTTT. Protein: CASIETRQGGNQPQHF. The chain is built from TRBV19 and TRBJ1-5; 9 positions match TRBD1. V shed 7 bases, J shed 2 bases, and the junction held 9 bases outside the gene matches. Germline V lookup: CDR1 LNHDA, CDR2 SQIVND (reference sequence). This CDR3 has 16 residues.

The rearrangement links TRBV5-5 to TRBJ1-2, with D unresolved. The CDR3 spans 13 residues. Trimming pared 2 bases from V and 4 bases from J, leaving 9 bases between. CDR1 is SGHKS, CDR2 YYEKEE, per germline (reference sequence). The CDR3 DNA sequence: TGTGCCAGCAGCTTACAGCACTCCTATGGCTACACCTTC. It specifies CASSLQHSYGYTF.

The chain has TRBV20-1 and TRBJ2-7; D gene ambiguous. V lost 1 base, J lost 2 bases, and 9 bases lay in between. CDR1 is DFQATT, CDR2 SNEGSKA, per germline (reference sequence). This CDR3 region has 13 residues. The CDR3 DNA is TGCAGTGCTAGAGGGGAATCCACCTACGAGCAGTACTTC. Its protein product is CSARGESTYEQYF.

The chain is built from TRBV20-1 and TRBJ1-1; D possibly corresponds to TRBD1 (5 bases). V gave up 4 bases and J gave up 5 bases, with 14 bases separating them. The CDR3 length is 13 residues. In germline, CDR1 is DFQATT, CDR2 SNEGSKA (reference sequence). CDR3 residues: CSAKGGVETEAFF. In nucleotides, the CDR3 is TGCAGTGCTAAAGGAGGGGTTGAAACTGAAGCTTTCTTT.

This clonotype came up a few times. The V and J genes are TRBV20-1 and TRBJ2-7, with D possibly being TRBD1 or TRBD2 (5 bases each). Trimming stripped 3 bases from V and 2 bases from J, with 14 bases between. Germline assignment: CDR1 DFQATT and CDR2 SNEGSKA (reference sequence). The CDR3 sequence is 14 residues long. The CDR3 loop is CSASSYRGPYEQYF. CDR3 in DNA: TGCAGTGCTAGCTCCTACCGGGGCCCCTACGAGCAGTACTTC.

V usage is TRBV12-3 or TRBV12-4 and J usage is TRBJ2-1; D unresolved. The CDR3 has 13 residues. V lost 3 bases and J lost 12, with 15 bases in between. The CDR3 region is CASSFSERTGQFF. The CDR3 nucleotides are TGTGCCAGCAGTTTCTCCGAACGAACGGGGCAGTTCTTC.

DNA of the CDR3: TGTGCCAGCAGTTTAATGTCAGGGGTCTCGTCCGAGCAGTACTTC. Translation gives CASSLMSGVSSEQYF. The chain employs TRBV27 and TRBJ2-7, with a tentative D call TRBD1 (6 bases). CDR3 length equals 15 residues. V was clipped by 2 bases and J by 6 bases, with 17 bases between them. Germline-derived CDR1 and CDR2 are MNHEY and SMNVEV (reference sequence).

This clonotype was counted a few times. The chain carries TRBV2 and TRBJ1-2, with D possibly matching TRBD1 (6 bases). The CDR3 consists of 16 residues. Trimming stripped 4 bases from V and 2 bases from J, with 17 bases between. Germline CDR1 and CDR2: SNHLY and FYNNEI. The chain's CDR3 is CASSGFGTLANYGYTF. CDR3 DNA sequence: TGTGCCAGCAGTGGTTTTGGGACACTGGCCAACTATGGCTACACCTTC. Full variable domain (rest looked up from reference TRBV2 and TRBJ1-2): EPEVTQTPSHQVTQMGQEVILRCVPISNHLYFYWYRQILGQKVEFLVSFYNNEISEKSEIFDDQFSVERPDGSNFTLKIRSTKLEDSAMYFCASSGFGTLANYGYTFGSGTRLTVV.

The chain combines TRBV27 with TRBJ1-5; 10 bases match TRBD1. This CDR3 is 19 amino acids long. V was pared by 0 bases and J by 1 base, with 9 bases of the junction left unmatched. The germline V gene has CDR1 MNHEY and CDR2 SMNVEV (reference sequence). CDR3 nucleotides: TGTGCCAGCAGTTTATCCGGGACAGGGGCCCTGGGGAGCAATCAGCCCCAGCATTTT. Translating gives CASSLSGTGALGSNQPQHF.

The chain links TRBV20-1 to TRBJ2-3, with TRBD2 identical over 9 bases. The V gene's germline CDR1 is DFQATT and CDR2 SNEGSKA (reference sequence). The CDR3 extends over 16 amino acids. The J segment lost 5 bases and the V segment lost 6 bases, leaving 15 bases of the junction unmatched. CDR3 sequence: CSAPPTGRGGRDTQYF. CDR3 coding DNA: TGCAGTGCGCCTCCCACGGGGCGGGGGGGCCGAGATACGCAGTATTTT.

The rearrangement joins TRBV11-3 to TRBJ2-7, with 7 bases lining up with TRBD2. The V segment lost 5 bases and the J segment 2 bases; nucleotides outside the gene matches: 30. The CDR3 contains 22 residues. Germline V CDR1 and CDR2: SGHNT, YENEEA. CDR3 protein: CASSQYPRWLAGRALGPYEQYF. The CDR3, as DNA: TGTGCCAGCAGCCAATATCCTCGATGGCTGGCGGGGAGGGCCTTAGGCCCCTACGAGCAGTACTTC.

The J gene is TRBJ2-3, the V gene TRBV20-1; D uncertain. Germline V gene sequence: CDR1 DFQATT, CDR2 SNEGSKA (reference sequence). Trimming removed 1 base at V and 2 bases at J, with 7 bases between. The CDR3 covers 13 residues. CDR3 nucleotides: TGCAGTGCTAGAGTCCCCTCCACAGATACGCAGTATTTT. Protein product: CSARVPSTDTQYF.

This chain links TRBV5-1 with TRBJ2-3; unclear D gene. The V end lost 4 bases, the J end lost 0 bases, and 3 bases lay between the germline ends. CDR1 is SGHRS, CDR2 YFSETQ, per germline. The CDR3 is 12 amino acids. CDR3: CASSESTDTQYF. As DNA, the CDR3 is TGCGCCAGCAGCGAGAGCACAGATACGCAGTATTTT.

The gene calls are TRBV5-1 and TRBJ2-7; 7 bases align to TRBD1. This CDR3 region has 16 residues. After removal of 4 bases from V and 0 bases from J, the junction contained 10 bases not matched to a gene. Germline V lookup: CDR1 SGHRS, CDR2 YFSETQ. The CDR3 protein is CASSLTLTGNSYEQYF. The DNA of the CDR3 is TGCGCCAGCAGCCTGACGTTGACAGGGAACTCCTACGAGCAGTACTTC.

V gene TRBV5-4 combines with J gene TRBJ1-2, with 8 bases matching TRBD1. This CDR3 contains 14 residues. Unmatched junction bases numbered 8, after V lost 6 bases and J lost 4 bases. Germline-derived CDR1 and CDR2 are SGHNT and YYREEE (reference sequence). Here the CDR3 reads CASNPGQVSYGYTF. For the CDR3, the DNA is TGTGCCAGCAACCCGGGACAGGTATCCTATGGCTACACCTTC.

This clonotype was counted a few times. The chain is built from TRBV7-9 and TRBJ1-2; possibly TRBD1 for D (6 bases). The V end lost 11 bases, the J end lost 2 bases, and 21 bases lay between the germline ends. Germline V gene data show CDR1 as SEHNR and CDR2 as FQNEAQ (reference sequence). This CDR3 has 15 amino acids. The CDR3 DNA sequence: TGTGCCCCCCGGGGAAAGGCAGGGGCAAACTATGGCTACACCTTC. Its translation is CAPRGKAGANYGYTF.

The V and J genes are TRBV6-1 and TRBJ1-1; 8 bases fit TRBD1. Looked up from germline, CDR1 is MNHNS and CDR2 is SASEGT. This CDR3 has 15 amino acids. J lost 8 bases, V lost 3 bases, and 11 bases had no gene match. The CDR3 sequence: CASSDLGTGPKEAFF. CDR3 DNA sequence: TGTGCCAGCAGTGATTTAGGGACAGGTCCGAAAGAAGCTTTCTTT.

The gene calls are TRBV5-1 and TRBJ1-1, with D perhaps TRBD1 (5 bases). The germline CDR1 and CDR2 sequences are SGHRS and YFSETQ. V dropped 0 bases and J dropped 0 bases, with 9 bases sitting between them. The CDR3 has 15 amino acids. The CDR3 region is CASSLGTFMNTEAFF. CDR3 in DNA: TGCGCCAGCAGCTTGGGGACATTCATGAACACTGAAGCTTTCTTT.

The rearrangement links TRBV18 to TRBJ1-1; D is perhaps TRBD1 (6 bases). This CDR3 is 15 amino acids long. CDR1 is KGHSH and CDR2 is LQKENI in the germline V gene. V gave up 2 bases and J gave up 3 bases, with 13 bases separating them. Here the CDR3 reads CASSPSGGRDTEAFF. CDR3 DNA sequence: TGTGCCAGCTCACCAAGTGGGGGGCGCGACACTGAAGCTTTCTTT.

This clonotype appeared a few times. The chain employs TRBV20-1 and TRBJ1-6, with D hard to call. Germline V gives CDR1 DFQATT, CDR2 SNEGSKA (reference sequence). V was clipped by 2 bases and J by 9 bases, with 11 bases between them. The CDR3 has 13 amino acids. Written as DNA, the CDR3 is TGCAGTGCTAGACCTGTTGTGCGTTCACCCCTCCACTTT. Translating gives CSARPVVRSPLHF.

The chain couples TRBV28 to TRBJ1-2; 9 positions match TRBD1. With 6 bases clipped from V and 5 bases from J, the junction kept 16 bases outside the gene matches. Germline CDR1 is MDHEN and CDR2 is SYDVKM. The CDR3 sequence is 17 residues long. The CDR3 coding sequence is TGTGCCAGCAGCCGAACAGGGGACAGGGTCTTTGGGTATGGCTACACCTTC. Protein product: CASSRTGDRVFGYGYTF.